This is a list of T cell receptor beta chains from one sample in a study of blood T cell repertoires in COVID-19. Assay: immunoSEQ multiplex PCR; the TCRdb copy retains only in-frame clones and omits some. The repertoire holds roughly 35,000 clones, with nearly 80% as singletons. Sequencing was carried out using peripheral blood. All receptors come from an elderly man with acute or convalescent COVID-19. Each CDR3 is given without its conserved first and last residue. Each record gives: V gene, CDR3 protein.

TRBV2	ASSLEGFVGANVLT
TRBV21-1	ARKWPYGYT
TRBV12-3/TRBV12-4	ASSPREKPQH
TRBV5-1	ASSRQPSGGEETQY
TRBV14	ASSRGGGNQPQH
TRBV2	ASSVGAQILIQETQY
TRBV5-6	ASSSSGWNTGELF
TRBV6-2/TRBV6-3	ASSHRTGQGADQPQH
TRBV4-2	ASSQEIGSGGSTDTQY
TRBV7-8	ASSVLRGGGADTQY
TRBV29-1	SVEKATGGEKLF
TRBV19	ATQAPGAGGNTGELF
TRBV9	ASSARQGAGYEQY
TRBV5-1	ASSLSRVEEKLF
TRBV19	ASSIGSPRVHSNQPQH
TRBV11-2	ASSYLDSPLH
TRBV18	ASSPSQGATQY
TRBV30	AWITGVTEAF
TRBV25-1	ASSEIWRGGSGELF
TRBV5-1	ASSLLGTVNTEAF
TRBV15	ATSRVGGGNSPLH
TRBV5-1	ASTRGGVQETQY
TRBV7-2	ASSSRGPSGNTIY
TRBV3-1/TRBV3-2	ASRWTSGGLETQY
TRBV28	ASSQDRAPMNTEAF
TRBV5-6	ASSLGGGRASNQPQH
TRBV12-5	ASGNIRDRGFYGYT
TRBV6-5	ASTTGQDISYEQY
TRBV5-4	ASSSYRENYGYT
TRBV30	AWSGFRDSPLH
TRBV2	ASRRARGEETQY